Listed here are 30 T cell receptor beta chains from one sample, sequenced in a study of T-cell reconstitution after alpha-beta-depleted transplantation in children. Unique molecular identifiers were incorporated into the prepared TCRbeta library. MiXCR, run by TCRdb on the PCR reads, gives a single entry per CDR3 protein. The table has roughly 240,000 distinct CDR3 sequences, 7.5% to 9.5% seen once. The sample here was PBMCs, mostly from graft donor cells, taken 180 days after TCRalphabeta/CD19-depleted stem cell transplant. The receptors derive from a male patient aged 10-17 years who had a stem cell transplant for acute lymphoblastic leukemia, so the T cells may come from the graft donor.

This clonotype was observed at least ten times. This chain connects TRBV15 to TRBJ2-1; D is unclear. Trimming cost V 0 bases and J 2 bases, with 8 bases left between them. The CDR3 is 15 residues long. Germline CDR1 and CDR2: LNHNV and YYDKDF (reference sequence). The CDR3 reads CATSRDELAYNEQFF. In DNA, the CDR3 is TGTGCCACCAGCAGAGATGAGTTAGCCTACAATGAGCAGTTCTTC.

Many counts were recorded for this clonotype. This chain uses TRBV4-2 with TRBJ2-1, with 14 positions matching TRBD2. V lost 4 bases, J lost 8 bases, and 7 bases stayed unmatched. The CDR3 is 16 residues long. Per germline, CDR1 LGHNA and CDR2 YNFKEQ. The CDR3 DNA reads TGTGCCAGCAGCCGGGGACTAGCGGGAGCGGGGGATGAGCAGTTCTTC. As protein: CASSRGLAGAGDEQFF.

This clonotype showed up many times. The chain carries TRBV5-1 and TRBJ1-2, with TRBD1 identical over 7 bases. V was clipped by 1 base and J by 6 bases; unmatched bases: 12. Germline V lookup: CDR1 SGHRS, CDR2 YFSETQ. The CDR3 has 16 residues. CDR3: CASSLTGTVGRDGYTF. The CDR3 DNA reads as TGCGCCAGCAGCTTGACCGGGACAGTAGGACGGGATGGCTACACCTTC.

There are many counts of this clonotype. J is TRBJ1-6 and V is TRBV3-1, with D possibly being TRBD1 (6 bases). V lost 4 bases and J lost 7, with 14 bases in between. The CDR3 consists of 15 residues. CDR1 is LGHDT and CDR2 is YNNKEL in the germline V gene (reference sequence). DNA for the CDR3: TGTGCCAGCAGCCTTAGCCCAAGGGGGAATTCACCCCTCCACTTT. Protein product: CASSLSPRGNSPLHF. The variable domain in full, with the rest retrieved from reference TRBV3-1 and TRBJ1-6, is DTAVSQTPKYLVTQMGNDKSIKCEQNLGHDTMYWYKQDSKKFLKIMFSYNNKELIINETVPNRFSPKSPDKAHLNLHINSLELGDSAVYFCASSLSPRGNSPLHFGNGTRLTVT.

This clonotype came up many times. This rearrangement joins TRBV25-1 to TRBJ2-6; D gene ambiguous. Trimming removed 5 bases from V and 0 bases from J, with 5 bases in between. The CDR3 runs to 14 residues. Germline CDR1 reads MGHDK; CDR2 reads SYGVNS. The CDR3 loop reads CASSYLSGANVLTF. The DNA for the CDR3 is TGTGCCAGCAGTTACCTCTCTGGGGCCAACGTCCTGACTTTC.

This clonotype was found many times. The chain joins TRBV6-5 to TRBJ2-7, with 10 bases identical to TRBD1. There are 15 residues in the CDR3. V lost 2 bases and J lost 2; bases outside the gene matches: 3. The germline V gene has CDR1 MNHEY and CDR2 SVGAGI. The CDR3 region is CASSYGQGGTYEQYF. The CDR3 bases are TGTGCCAGCAGTTACGGACAGGGGGGGACCTACGAGCAGTACTTC.

There are many counts of this clonotype. The rearrangement links TRBV2 to TRBJ1-5; no definite D call. Between the trimmed V and J ends, which lost 5 bases and 7 bases, there was a span of 15 bases. Germline assignment: CDR1 SNHLY and CDR2 FYNNEI. This CDR3 comprises 14 residues. The CDR3 sequence: CASSPTATRQPQHF. CDR3 coding DNA: TGTGCCAGCAGTCCGACCGCTACCAGGCAGCCCCAGCATTTT.

In this sample, this clonotype turned up many times. As DNA, the CDR3 is TGTGCCAGCAGTTACTCGACGGCAGAGGGCTACACCTTC. Amino acids: CASSYSTAEGYTF. V is TRBV6-2 or TRBV6-3 and J is TRBJ1-2; D is unresolved. Germline V gene data show CDR1 as MNHEY and CDR2 as SVGEGT. Trimming took off 0 bases at V and 8 bases at J, with 10 bases between the two ends. This CDR3 comprises 13 residues.

This clonotype was seen many times. The chain has TRBV7-9 and TRBJ2-7; possibly TRBD1 for D (6 bases). V was shortened by 7 bases and J by 2 bases, with 9 bases between the two germline ends. This CDR3 is 12 amino acids long. Per the germline V gene, CDR1 is SEHNR and CDR2 is FQNEAQ (reference sequence). This chain's CDR3 is CASNQGTYEQYF. CDR3 in DNA: TGTGCCAGCAATCAGGGGACCTACGAGCAGTACTTC.

This chain connects TRBV6-1 to TRBJ2-6; D is perhaps TRBD1 or TRBD2 (5 bases each). The ends were cut back, 6 bases at V and 2 bases at J, with 11 bases in the middle. The CDR3 is made up of 15 amino acids. Germline V gene data show CDR1 as MNHNS and CDR2 as SASEGT. CDR3 sequence reads: CASRAGTPGANVLTF. Here the CDR3 DNA reads TGTGCCAGCAGAGCCGGGACGCCTGGGGCCAACGTCCTGACTTTC.

This clonotype was seen repeatedly, ten times or more. J is TRBJ2-1 and V is TRBV18; TRBD1 matches 9 bases. V shed 5 bases and J 1 base; nucleotides not matched to a gene: 3. CDR1 KGHSH and CDR2 LQKENI come from the germline V gene. This CDR3 has 15 residues. This CDR3 reads CASSSGTGSYNEQFF. The CDR3 DNA sequence: TGTGCCAGCTCATCCGGGACAGGGTCCTACAATGAGCAGTTCTTC.

This clonotype was observed at least ten times. CDR3 in DNA: TGCAGCGTTGAAGGAGGCCCTGAGGGGAACAATGAGCAGTTCTTC. Protein: CSVEGGPEGNNEQFF. The chain couples TRBV29-1 to TRBJ2-1; D tentatively reads TRBD1 or TRBD2 (5 bases each). CDR1 is SQVTM, CDR2 ANQGSEA, per germline. V was pared by 1 base and J by 5 bases, with 15 bases between. This CDR3 has 15 amino acids.

This clonotype was detected ten times or more. This chain joins TRBV6-5 and TRBJ1-2; no reliable D call. V gave up 5 bases and J gave up 7 bases, with 14 bases separating them. In germline, CDR1 is MNHEY, CDR2 SVGAGI. The CDR3 extends over 13 amino acids. The CDR3 region is CASSQFPGGGYTF. DNA for the CDR3: TGTGCCAGCAGTCAGTTTCCTGGAGGTGGCTACACCTTC.

The genes are TRBV27 and TRBJ2-5; 7 bases fit TRBD2. This CDR3 is built from 17 residues. Trimming took 3 bases from V and 3 from J; bases not matched to a gene: 13. Germline lookup yields CDR1 MNHEY and CDR2 SMNVEV (reference sequence). This chain's CDR3 is CASSLRAGASREETQYF. CDR3 DNA: TGTGCCAGCAGTTTGAGGGCGGGAGCCTCCCGAGAAGAGACCCAGTACTTC.

At least ten counts were recorded for this clonotype. This chain uses TRBV12-3 or TRBV12-4 with TRBJ2-2; 7 bases line up with TRBD1. This CDR3 comprises 15 residues. V was clipped by 6 bases and J by 1 base; unmatched bases: 5. The CDR3 reads CASSLGTVNTGELFF. Here the CDR3 DNA reads TGTGCCAGCAGCCTCGGGACAGTGAACACCGGGGAGCTGTTTTTT.

There are many counts of this clonotype. The chain couples TRBV20-1 to TRBJ2-2, with D perhaps being TRBD1 or TRBD2 (5 bases each). The CDR3 is 14 residues long. The germline CDR1 and CDR2 sequences are DFQATT and SNEGSKA (reference sequence). V was shortened by 4 bases and J by 4 bases, with 13 bases between the two germline ends. The CDR3 DNA reads as TGCAGTGCTACTCTCGGGGCAGGCACCGGGGAGCTGTTTTTT. Protein sequence: CSATLGAGTGELFF.

This clonotype showed up many times. The CDR3 coding sequence is TGTGCCAGCAGGCCAAGGATCACAGATACGCAGTATTTT. Amino acid sequence: CASRPRITDTQYF. The chain joins TRBV25-1 to TRBJ2-3; D uncertain. Trimming removed 6 bases from V and 2 bases from J, with 9 bases in between. CDR3 length equals 13 residues. Germline V gives CDR1 MGHDK, CDR2 SYGVNS.

There are many counts of this clonotype. The chain carries TRBV5-1 and TRBJ2-5, with 8 bases fitting TRBD2. V was clipped by 2 bases and J by 2 bases; unmatched bases: 5. Germline V gene sequence: CDR1 SGHRS, CDR2 YFSETQ. The CDR3 contains 15 residues. The CDR3 is CASSLNGRVQETQYF. The DNA of the CDR3 is TGCGCCAGCAGCTTAAACGGGAGGGTACAAGAGACCCAGTACTTC.

This clonotype came up a few times. This chain links TRBV5-1 with TRBJ2-1; 9 bases align to TRBD2. V trimming: 4 bases; J trimming: 1 base; junction bases outside the gene matches: 18. Germline V lookup: CDR1 SGHRS, CDR2 YFSETQ. CDR3 size: 20 residues. The CDR3: CASSPWVSKTSGLSYNEQFF. Written as DNA, the CDR3 is TGCGCCAGCAGCCCCTGGGTTTCTAAGACTAGCGGACTTTCCTACAATGAGCAGTTCTTC.

This clonotype was detected many times. The chain links TRBV7-9 to TRBJ2-1; D is undetermined. The CDR3 is 12 residues long. Trimming took off 3 bases at V and 7 bases at J, with 7 bases between the two ends. Per the germline V gene, CDR1 is SEHNR and CDR2 is FQNEAQ (reference sequence). In DNA, the CDR3 is TGTGCCAGCAGCTTCGGGTTAAATGAGCAGTTCTTC. Its protein is CASSFGLNEQFF.

Of note for this clonotype: This may be a read error, as it is one base from a much larger clone. This chain connects TRBV20-1 to TRBJ1-2; 9 nucleotides align to TRBD1. Looked up from germline, CDR1 is DFQATT and CDR2 is SNEGSKA (reference sequence). The CDR3 is 17 residues long. CDR3 DNA: TGCTGTGCTAGAGATCGTGTTGTGGGGACAGGGAACTATGGCTACACCTTC. It specifies CCARDRVVGTGNYGYTF.

This clonotype was seen many times. V and J are TRBV29-1 and TRBJ2-3; 15 bases are a match to TRBD2. V lost 3 bases to trimming and J lost 2 bases; unmatched junction nucleotides: 6. The CDR3 is 17 residues long. CDR1 SQVTM and CDR2 ANQGSEA come from the germline V gene. The chain's CDR3 is CSVEGLAGGGHTDTQYF. For the CDR3, the DNA is TGCAGCGTTGAGGGACTAGCGGGAGGCGGACACACAGATACGCAGTATTTT.

This clonotype was detected ten times or more. The genes are TRBV29-1 and TRBJ2-7; D is undetermined. This CDR3 spans 11 amino acids. V lost 5 bases and J 1 base, leaving 6 bases between the germline ends. In germline, CDR1 is SQVTM, CDR2 ANQGSEA. This chain's CDR3 is CSVSWSYEQYF. CDR3 DNA: TGCAGCGTTTCGTGGTCCTACGAGCAGTACTTC.

The chain recombines TRBV12-3 or TRBV12-4 with TRBJ2-5; 10 bases are shared with TRBD2. V lost 6 bases and J lost 7; bases outside the gene matches: 11. CDR3 size: 15 residues. The CDR3 is CASRRSGRFLGTQYF. In DNA form, the CDR3 reads TGTGCCAGCAGGCGTAGCGGGAGGTTCTTGGGGACCCAGTACTTC.

This clonotype was observed many times. This chain connects TRBV10-3 to TRBJ2-5, with D possibly TRBD2 on 5 matching bases. CDR1 and CDR2 (germline): ENHRY, SYGVKD. The CDR3 totals 13 residues. V was shortened by 3 bases and J by 5 bases, with 10 bases between the two germline ends. CDR3: CAISDNGVETQYF. As DNA, the CDR3 is TGTGCCATCAGTGACAACGGGGTCGAGACCCAGTACTTC.

This clonotype was picked up many times. The chain combines TRBV29-1 with TRBJ1-1; 9 positions match TRBD1. Trimming took 5 bases from V and 7 from J; bases not matched to a gene: 11. The CDR3 has 14 residues. The germline V gene encodes CDR1 SQVTM and CDR2 ANQGSEA. The CDR3 reads CSVTGRTGVIEAFF. Here the CDR3 DNA reads TGCAGCGTTACCGGAAGGACAGGGGTAATTGAAGCTTTCTTT.

The table lists this clonotype with many counts. V and J are TRBV29-1 and TRBJ2-7; maybe TRBD1 (6 bases). The CDR3 consists of 12 residues. V gave up 4 bases and J gave up 1 base, with 8 bases separating them. Germline values: CDR1 SQVTM, CDR2 ANQGSEA. The CDR3 DNA reads as TGCAGCGTTGTTACAGGGTCCTACGAGCAGTACTTC. Protein product: CSVVTGSYEQYF.

This clonotype has ten or more counts. The chain links TRBV20-1 to TRBJ1-1, with 7 bases identical to TRBD1. Germline CDR1 is DFQATT and CDR2 is SNEGSKA (reference sequence). Trimming removed 0 bases from V and 7 bases from J; junction bases left unmatched: 11. This CDR3 contains 15 residues. CDR3 residues: CSARDGWDSSIEAFF. The CDR3 region has the DNA TGCAGTGCTAGAGATGGGTGGGACAGCAGTATTGAAGCTTTCTTT.

This clonotype occurred a few times. This chain uses TRBV7-2 with TRBJ2-7; TRBD2 matches 13 bases. The CDR3 has 15 residues. The ends lost 2 bases at V and 6 bases at J; junction bases unmatched: 4. In germline, CDR1 is SGHTA, CDR2 FQGNSA. CDR3 in DNA: TGTGCCAGCAGCTTAACTAGCGGGGGGGCGGGCGAGCAGTACTTC. This translates into CASSLTSGGAGEQYF.

The chain links TRBV19 to TRBJ1-5; a possible D gene is TRBD1 (5 bases). With 6 bases removed from V and 1 base from J, the gap between germline ends came to 10 bases. This CDR3 comprises 14 residues. Germline CDR1 LNHDA, CDR2 SQIVND (reference sequence). The CDR3 coding sequence is TGTGCCAGTAGGCTCGGGGGGAGCAATCAGCCCCAGCATTTT. This gives the protein CASRLGGSNQPQHF. Filled out from reference TRBV19 and TRBJ1-5, the complete variable domain reads DGGITQSPKYLFRKEGQNVTLSCEQNLNHDAMYWYRQDPGQGLRLIYYSQIVNDFQKGDIAEGYSVSREKKESFPLTVTSAQKNPTAFYLCASRLGGSNQPQHFGDGTRLSIL.